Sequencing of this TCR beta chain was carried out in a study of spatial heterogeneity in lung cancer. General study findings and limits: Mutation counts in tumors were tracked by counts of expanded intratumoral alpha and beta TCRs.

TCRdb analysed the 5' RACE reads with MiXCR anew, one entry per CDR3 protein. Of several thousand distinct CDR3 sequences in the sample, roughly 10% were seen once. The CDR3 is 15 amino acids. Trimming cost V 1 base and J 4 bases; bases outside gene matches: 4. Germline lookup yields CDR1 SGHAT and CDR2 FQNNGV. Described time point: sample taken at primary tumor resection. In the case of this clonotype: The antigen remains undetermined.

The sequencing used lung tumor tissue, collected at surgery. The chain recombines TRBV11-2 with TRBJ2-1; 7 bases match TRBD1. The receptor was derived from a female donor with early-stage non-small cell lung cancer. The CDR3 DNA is TGTGCCAGCAGCTTAGCGGGGACAGTTTACAATGAGCAGTTCTTC. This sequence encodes CASSLAGTVYNEQFF.